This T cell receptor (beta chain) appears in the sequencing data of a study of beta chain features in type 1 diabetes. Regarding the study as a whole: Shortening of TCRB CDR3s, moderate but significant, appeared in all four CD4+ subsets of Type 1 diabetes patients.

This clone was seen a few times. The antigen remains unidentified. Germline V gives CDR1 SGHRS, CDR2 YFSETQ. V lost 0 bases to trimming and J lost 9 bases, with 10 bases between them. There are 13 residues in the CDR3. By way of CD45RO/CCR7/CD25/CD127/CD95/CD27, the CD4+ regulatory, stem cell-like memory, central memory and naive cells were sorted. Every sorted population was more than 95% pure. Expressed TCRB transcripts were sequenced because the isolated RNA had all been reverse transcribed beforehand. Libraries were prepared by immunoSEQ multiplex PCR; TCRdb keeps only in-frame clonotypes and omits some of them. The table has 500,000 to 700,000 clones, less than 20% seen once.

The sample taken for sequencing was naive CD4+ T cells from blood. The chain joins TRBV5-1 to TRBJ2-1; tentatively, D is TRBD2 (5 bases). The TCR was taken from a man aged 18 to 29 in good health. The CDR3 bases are TGCGCCAGCAGCTTGGTTAGTCTAGCTGAGCAGTTCTTC. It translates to CASSLVSLAEQFF.